The 14 T cell receptor beta chains below were found in one sample sequenced in a study of blood T cell repertoires in COVID-19. Generated by immunoSEQ multiplex PCR, the TCRdb table keeps only in-frame clones and is missing some. The repertoire consists of over 80,000 clones, with around 87% occurring once and the leading ten covering roughly 21%. The sequencing sample was made of peripheral blood. The receptors stem from a human donor in a cohort sampled during active COVID-19.

CDR3 in amino acids: CSASRGTSGRLSTDTQYF. In DNA, the CDR3 is TGCAGTGCTAGTAGGGGGACTAGCGGCCGCCTGAGCACAGATACGCAGTATTTT. The J gene is TRBJ2-3, the V gene TRBV20-1, with 11 bases aligning to TRBD2. In germline, CDR1 is DFQATT, CDR2 SNEGSKA (reference sequence). Losses at the gene ends were 3 bases for V and 0 bases for J; bases not matched to a gene: 11. The length of the CDR3 is 18 residues.

The chain uses TRBV18 and TRBJ2-7; perhaps TRBD2 as D (6 bases). CDR1 and CDR2 (germline): KGHSH, LQKENI. Deletions cut 2 bases from V and 3 bases from J, with 23 bases between. The length of the CDR3 is 18 residues. The CDR3 protein is CASSPVGEVKGTFYEQYF. In nucleotides, the CDR3 is TGTGCCAGCTCACCAGTGGGGGAGGTAAAGGGGACCTTCTACGAGCAGTACTTC.

This chain connects TRBV28 to TRBJ1-3; possible D gene TRBD1, 5 bases. This CDR3 contains 13 residues. Germline CDR1 MDHEN, CDR2 SYDVKM. The V gene lost 3 bases and the J gene lost 5 bases, with 8 bases spanning the gap. DNA of the CDR3: TGTGCCAGCAGTTTCGCAGGGAGAAACACCATATATTTT. The encoded protein is CASSFAGRNTIYF.

This clone was seen once. The V and J genes are TRBV5-6 and TRBJ2-5, with 12 bases aligning to TRBD2. This CDR3 contains 16 residues. The V segment lost 2 bases and the J segment 5 bases; nucleotides outside the gene matches: 7. The germline V gene encodes CDR1 SGHDT and CDR2 YYEEEE. CDR3 sequence: CASSLKTSGSGETQYF. CDR3 nucleotides: TGTGCCAGCAGCTTAAAGACTAGCGGGAGTGGTGAGACCCAGTACTTC. Drawing the rest from reference TRBV5-6 and TRBJ2-5, the complete variable domain is DAGVTQSPTHLIKTRGQQVTLRCSPKSGHDTVSWYQQALGQGPQFIFQYYEEEERQRGNFPDRFSGHQFPNYSSELNVNALLLGDSALYLCASSLKTSGSGETQYFGPGTRLLVL.

The chain joins TRBV24-1 to TRBJ2-3, with 7 positions matching TRBD2. The CDR3 is made up of 14 amino acids. V lost 11 bases, J lost 6 bases, and 13 bases stayed unmatched. In germline, CDR1 is KGHDR, CDR2 SFDVKD. The CDR3 here is CAIGEGRLSDTQYF. CDR3 in DNA: TGTGCCATCGGGGAGGGACGGTTGTCGGATACGCAGTATTTT.

V usage is TRBV6-5 and J usage is TRBJ1-1; TRBD1 might be the D (5 bases). Germline CDR1 is MNHEY and CDR2 is SVGAGI. V lost 6 bases and J lost 1, with 12 bases in between. The CDR3 covers 14 residues. CDR3 in amino acids: CASRRGARNTEAFF. The CDR3 bases are TGTGCCAGCAGACGTGGGGCTAGGAACACTGAAGCTTTCTTT.

The chain couples TRBV4-1 to TRBJ1-5; a weak D match, TRBD1 (6 bases). Germline-derived CDR1 and CDR2 are MGHRA and YSYEKL. The CDR3 is 17 amino acids. The germline V and J ends were trimmed by 1 base and 1 base, with 14 bases remaining between them. CDR3 in DNA: TGCGCCAGCAGCCAAGGACCCCAAAGGGGGAGCAATCAGCCCCAGCATTTT. Protein product: CASSQGPQRGSNQPQHF.

This chain uses TRBV5-5 with TRBJ1-4; TRBD1 matches 7 bases. CDR1 and CDR2 from the germline V gene are SGHKS and YYEKEE (reference sequence). V lost 4 bases to trimming and J lost 8 bases; unmatched junction nucleotides: 5. The CDR3 runs to 13 residues. The CDR3 DNA sequence: TGTGCCAGCAGCGCGAACAGGGGCGAAAAACTGTTTTTT. Translating gives CASSANRGEKLFF.

The chain joins TRBV5-4 to TRBJ2-3; the D gene is possibly TRBD2 (5 bases). CDR1 is SGHNT and CDR2 is YYREEE in the germline V gene (reference sequence). The CDR3 consists of 17 residues. Trimming cost V 0 bases and J 0 bases, with 14 bases left between them. The CDR3, as DNA: TGTGCCAGCAGCTTGGTTCAAGCGGCCTCGAGCACAGATACGCAGTATTTT. Translated: CASSLVQAASSTDTQYF.

The CDR3 DNA reads as TGTGCCAGCTCACCCGGGGACAGGGCTAAGGCTTTCTTT. This codes for CASSPGDRAKAFF. The chain combines TRBV18 with TRBJ1-1, with 9 bases identical to TRBD1. The germline gives CDR1 KGHSH, CDR2 LQKENI. The CDR3 contains 13 residues. The J segment lost 11 bases and the V segment lost 3 bases, leaving 7 bases of the junction unmatched.

This chain uses TRBV6-5 with TRBJ2-7; the match to TRBD2 covers 12 bases. V trimming: 6 bases; J trimming: 6 bases; junction bases outside the gene matches: 3. This CDR3 contains 13 residues. CDR1 MNHEY and CDR2 SVGAGI come from the germline V gene. The CDR3 reads CASRMGLAGEQYF. The DNA for the CDR3 is TGTGCCAGCAGAATGGGACTAGCGGGCGAGCAGTACTTC.

The rearrangement links TRBV28 to TRBJ2-2; no clear D. From germline, CDR1 is MDHEN and CDR2 SYDVKM. Between the trimmed V and J ends, which lost 10 bases and 1 base, there was a span of 16 bases. The CDR3 loop spans 15 amino acids. Here the CDR3 reads CATDQVNKNTGELFF. The CDR3 DNA reads TGTGCCACCGACCAGGTTAACAAGAACACCGGGGAGCTGTTTTTT.

The chain combines TRBV28 with TRBJ2-1; a possible D gene is TRBD2 (6 bases). The V and J ends lost 6 bases and 2 bases respectively, with 17 bases between them. In germline, CDR1 is MDHEN, CDR2 SYDVKM. This CDR3 spans 16 amino acids. The CDR3 is CASSLLSGDAYNEQFF. The CDR3 DNA reads TGTGCCAGCAGCCTCTTGTCGGGGGACGCCTACAATGAGCAGTTCTTC.

V usage is TRBV19 and J usage is TRBJ1-5, with 8 bases identical to TRBD1. The CDR3 sequence is 17 residues long. V was pared by 4 bases and J by 7 bases, with 15 bases of the junction left unmatched. CDR1 LNHDA and CDR2 SQIVND come from the germline V gene (reference sequence). CDR3 sequence (DNA): TGTGCCAGTAGTAGCCCCCTCGGACAGGGAGGGTTCCAGCCCCAGCATTTT. It specifies CASSSPLGQGGFQPQHF.